These 27 T cell receptor beta chains originate from one sample sequenced in a study of cytomegalovirus exposure and HLA in healthy donors. The PCR was carried out with 60 Vbeta primers and 13 Jbeta primers. TCRdb's copy holds only in-frame clones and misses some; the assay was immunoSEQ multiplex PCR. This table holds 70,000 to 95,000 clones, around 80% found once. The source material was PBMCs. All receptors derive from a young man in good health and CMV-seronegative.

The genes are TRBV9 and TRBJ1-2; D not resolved. V gave up 4 bases and J gave up 8 bases, with 18 bases separating them. The CDR3 runs 14 residues. CDR1 SGDLS and CDR2 YYNGEE come from the germline V gene. DNA for the CDR3: TGTGCCAGCAGCTCGGGAGGGCAAGGTAGGGGCTACACCTTC. Translating gives CASSSGGQGRGYTF.

This clone was recorded once. This chain joins TRBV9 and TRBJ2-7, with a weak D call TRBD1 (5 bases). Germline V gene lookup returns CDR1 SGDLS and CDR2 YYNGEE. V lost 0 bases and J lost 4, with 11 bases in between. The CDR3 loop spans 14 amino acids. The CDR3 DNA reads as TGTGCCAGCAGCGTAGGTGGACACCCTTACGAGCAGTACTTC. Its protein product is CASSVGGHPYEQYF.

This clone has a handful of counts. The genes are TRBV28 and TRBJ2-7; 7 nucleotides match TRBD1. The CDR3 has 13 residues. Germline CDR1 MDHEN, CDR2 SYDVKM. The junction had 8 bases not matched to a gene; V was cut back by 8 bases and J by 4 bases. The CDR3 DNA reads TGTGCCAGCCATAGGGGGCGCGGGTACGAGCAGTACTTC. Its translation: CASHRGRGYEQYF.

This chain joins TRBV30 and TRBJ2-7; TRBD1 agrees at 7 bases. Germline lookup yields CDR1 GTSNPN and CDR2 SVGIG (reference sequence). CDR3 length equals 15 residues. The trim removed 3 bases at V and 4 bases at J, leaving 12 bases unmatched. The CDR3 nucleotides are TGTGCCTGGAGCAGCCGGGACAGCTTTCTTTACGAGCAGTACTTC. This sequence encodes CAWSSRDSFLYEQYF.

In this sample, this clone turned up once. J is TRBJ1-2 and V is TRBV7-9; D remains ambiguous. The V and J ends lost 5 bases and 8 bases respectively, with 12 bases between them. CDR3 size: 12 residues. The germline V gene has CDR1 SEHNR and CDR2 FQNEAQ (reference sequence). The CDR3 here is CASSLKSEGYTF. CDR3 sequence (DNA): TGTGCCAGCAGCCTAAAAAGCGAGGGCTACACCTTC.

The J gene is TRBJ1-4, the V gene TRBV4-2; weak D call: TRBD1 (6 bases). Germline V lookup: CDR1 LGHNA, CDR2 YNFKEQ. The CDR3 covers 15 residues. V lost 1 base, J lost 6 bases, and 12 bases lay in between. The CDR3 region has the DNA TGTGCCAGCAGCCAAGTGGGGGGGCCGTATGAAAAACTGTTTTTT. It encodes CASSQVGGPYEKLFF.

The rearrangement links TRBV7-8 to TRBJ2-7, with 12 bases that match TRBD2. Germline CDR1 is SGHVS and CDR2 is FQNEAQ. Trimming removed 5 bases from V and 3 bases from J; junction bases left unmatched: 14. The length of the CDR3 is 18 residues. The CDR3 is CASSIRVGLAGRHYEQYF. The CDR3, as DNA: TGTGCCAGCAGCATCCGGGTAGGACTAGCGGGGAGACACTACGAGCAGTACTTC. Full variable domain (rest looked up from reference TRBV7-8 and TRBJ2-7): GAGVSQSPRYKVAKRGQDVALRCDPISGHVSLFWYQQALGQGPEFLTYFQNEAQLDKSGLPSDRFFAERPEGSVSTLKIQRTQQEDSAVYLCASSIRVGLAGRHYEQYFGPGTRLTVT.

CDR3 DNA sequence: TGCGCCAGCAGCTTGGAAGGGGGGGCTCACAATGAGCAGTTCTTC. Its translation is CASSLEGGAHNEQFF. The chain links TRBV5-1 to TRBJ2-1, with D possibly being TRBD2 (7 bases). Trimming stripped 0 bases from V and 5 bases from J, with 12 bases between. Looked up from germline, CDR1 is SGHRS and CDR2 is YFSETQ. The CDR3 covers 15 residues. The full variable domain, with the rest looked up from reference TRBV5-1 and TRBJ2-1, is KAGVTQTPRYLIKTRGQQVTLSCSPISGHRSVSWYQQTPGQGLQFLFEYFSETQRNKGNFPGRFSGRQFSNSRSEMNVSTLELGDSALYLCASSLEGGAHNEQFFGPGTRLTVL.

This clone occurred once. This chain uses TRBV10-2 with TRBJ1-3; D might be TRBD1 (5 bases). The CDR3 contains 15 residues. The V gene's germline CDR1 is WSHSY and CDR2 SAAADI. Trimming stripped 6 bases from V and 8 bases from J, with 20 bases between. Here the CDR3 reads CASSQTEAAADTIYF. For the CDR3, the DNA is TGCGCCAGCAGCCAGACAGAGGCTGCCGCGGACACCATATATTTT.

This clone appeared a few times. The chain is built from TRBV5-6 and TRBJ1-2; tentatively, D is TRBD1 (6 bases). V lost 4 bases to trimming and J lost 4 bases, with 11 bases between them. CDR3 length: 13 amino acids. Germline CDR1 SGHDT, CDR2 YYEEEE. CDR3 nucleotides: TGTGCCAGCAGCCCCGGACAGATCTATGGCTACACCTTC. Its translation is CASSPGQIYGYTF.

V is TRBV7-9 and J is TRBJ2-7; 10 nucleotides agree with TRBD1. CDR1 is SEHNR, CDR2 FQNEAQ, per germline (reference sequence). V was clipped by 4 bases and J by 5 bases; unmatched bases: 5. The CDR3 sequence is 14 residues long. The CDR3 coding sequence is TGTGCCAGCAGCTCCGGACAGGGGGTCGACGAGCAGTACTTC. Amino acid sequence: CASSSGQGVDEQYF.

The rearrangement uses TRBV6-6 and TRBJ2-3; D not certain. V dropped 0 bases and J dropped 0 bases, with 10 bases sitting between them. CDR3 length equals 16 residues. The germline V gene encodes CDR1 MNHNY and CDR2 SVGAGI (reference sequence). CDR3 amino acids: CASSYSPDISTDTQYF. The CDR3 DNA sequence: TGTGCCAGCAGTTACTCGCCCGACATTAGCACAGATACGCAGTATTTT.

V is TRBV13 and J is TRBJ2-2, with 7 bases lining up with TRBD1. In germline, CDR1 is PRHDT, CDR2 FYEKMQ (reference sequence). The CDR3 has 15 residues. V lost 3 bases and J lost 4; bases outside the gene matches: 5. DNA for the CDR3: TGTGCCAGCAGCTTTAGGGGGCGATTCACCGGGGAGCTGTTTTTT. It yields the protein CASSFRGRFTGELFF.

The V gene is TRBV19, the J gene TRBJ1-4; 8 bases match TRBD1. The ends lost 6 bases at V and 2 bases at J; junction bases unmatched: 2. The CDR3 contains 14 residues. Germline loops: CDR1 LNHDA, CDR2 SQIVND (reference sequence). The chain's CDR3 is CASSQGATNEKLFF. In DNA form, the CDR3 reads TGTGCCAGTAGCCAGGGGGCTACTAATGAAAAACTGTTTTTT.

The sample holds one count of this clone. V and J are TRBV5-1 and TRBJ1-1, with D hard to call. There are 14 residues in the CDR3. V dropped 3 bases and J dropped 4 bases, with 13 bases sitting between them. Germline CDR1 and CDR2: SGHRS and YFSETQ. CDR3 residues: CASSYISGSTEAFF. In nucleotides, the CDR3 is TGCGCCAGCAGCTATATAAGTGGGAGCACTGAAGCTTTCTTT.

The V gene is TRBV6-5, the J gene TRBJ1-1; TRBD1 is a possible D gene (5 bases). The V and J ends lost 2 bases and 1 base respectively, with 11 bases between them. Germline CDR1 and CDR2: MNHEY and SVGAGI. CDR3 length: 15 amino acids. The CDR3 loop reads CASSYTTAKNTEAFF. CDR3 coding DNA: TGTGCCAGCAGTTACACGACAGCAAAGAACACTGAAGCTTTCTTT.

CDR3 DNA sequence: TGCGCCACCGCTAATTCCTACAATGAGCAGTTCTTC. Its protein is CATANSYNEQFF. The gene calls are TRBV5-1 and TRBJ2-1; D unclear. There are 12 residues in the CDR3. V lost 9 bases and J 1 base, leaving 8 bases between the germline ends. CDR1 and CDR2 from the germline V gene are SGHRS and YFSETQ.

The chain recombines TRBV18 with TRBJ1-2; TRBD1 aligns across 11 bases. Germline lookup yields CDR1 KGHSH and CDR2 LQKENI. The CDR3 totals 16 residues. The ends lost 3 bases at V and 5 bases at J; junction bases unmatched: 8. CDR3 sequence: CASSPPGTGGIYGYTF. In nucleotides, the CDR3 is TGTGCCAGCTCACCTCCTGGGACAGGGGGAATATATGGCTACACCTTC. Filled out from reference TRBV18 and TRBJ1-2, the complete variable domain reads NAGVMQNPRHLVRRRGQEARLRCSPMKGHSHVYWYRQLPEEGLKFMVYLQKENIIDESGMPKERFSAEFPKEGPSILRIQQVVRGDSAAYFCASSPPGTGGIYGYTFGSGTRLTVV.

V usage is TRBV19 and J usage is TRBJ2-7; 11 bases are shared with TRBD1. The ends lost 6 bases at V and 2 bases at J; junction bases unmatched: 9. Germline assignment: CDR1 LNHDA and CDR2 SQIVND (reference sequence). The CDR3 sequence is 16 residues long. The CDR3 loop is CASRAGQGAVAYEQYF. The CDR3 bases are TGTGCCAGTAGAGCAGGACAGGGGGCGGTTGCCTACGAGCAGTACTTC.

The rearrangement joins TRBV29-1 to TRBJ1-5; D is possibly TRBD1 (6 bases). V was shortened by 4 bases and J by 2 bases, with 15 bases between the two germline ends. Germline V gene sequence: CDR1 SQVTM, CDR2 ANQGSEA. The CDR3 runs 15 residues. In DNA, the CDR3 is TGCAGCGTTGCCGTGACGGGGGGCGGCAATCAGCCCCAGCATTTT. Its translation is CSVAVTGGGNQPQHF.

The chain joins TRBV29-1 to TRBJ2-4, with D possibly being TRBD2 (6 bases). Germline values: CDR1 SQVTM, CDR2 ANQGSEA. The CDR3 length is 12 residues. Trimming left V 5 bases short and J 8 bases short, with 13 bases between. CDR3 DNA: TGCAGCGTTCGATCCGGCGGGGACATTCAGTACTTC. Amino acid sequence: CSVRSGGDIQYF.

The V gene is TRBV30, the J gene TRBJ1-6; D perhaps matches TRBD1 (5 bases). Germline CDR1 reads GTSNPN; CDR2 reads SVGIG (reference sequence). Trimming shortened V by 4 bases and J by 8 bases, and 12 bases separated the two germline ends. CDR3 length: 13 amino acids. CDR3 sequence reads: CAWTFRVDSPLHF. CDR3 coding DNA: TGTGCCTGGACTTTCAGGGTCGATTCACCCCTCCACTTT.

The table lists this clone with a count of one. CDR3 in amino acids: CASSLVPSGGTYEQYF. The CDR3 DNA reads TGCGCCAGCAGCTTGGTCCCTAGCGGGGGTACCTACGAGCAGTACTTC. V gene TRBV5-1 combines with J gene TRBJ2-7; 10 positions match TRBD2. The length of the CDR3 is 16 residues. The germline V gene has CDR1 SGHRS and CDR2 YFSETQ. The J segment lost 2 bases and the V segment lost 0 bases, leaving 5 bases of the junction unmatched.

This chain joins TRBV6-5 and TRBJ2-5; TRBD1 aligns across 7 bases. The CDR3 has 15 residues. Germline V gives CDR1 MNHEY, CDR2 SVGAGI. J was trimmed by 4 bases and V by 0 bases; bases with no gene match: 5. CDR3 bases: TGTGCCAGCAGTTACTCGACAGGGATCCCAGAGACCCAGTACTTC. Protein: CASSYSTGIPETQYF.

This clone appeared a few times. The gene calls are TRBV2 and TRBJ2-1; tentative D call: TRBD1 (6 bases). V was clipped by 7 bases and J by 4 bases, with 14 bases between them. Per the germline V gene, CDR1 is SNHLY and CDR2 is FYNNEI. The CDR3 spans 14 residues. CDR3 nucleotides: TGTGCCAGCACAGGGGACATTTCTTACAATGAGCAGTTCTTC. Amino acid sequence: CASTGDISYNEQFF.

This clone was counted a single time. V usage is TRBV7-3 and J usage is TRBJ2-3; D is perhaps TRBD1 (6 bases). With 6 bases removed from V and 0 bases from J, the gap between germline ends came to 16 bases. Per the germline V gene, CDR1 is SGHTA and CDR2 is FQGTGA. The CDR3 loop spans 16 amino acids. The CDR3 loop is CASSNGQGPSTDTQYF. The CDR3 DNA reads TGTGCCAGCAGTAATGGGCAGGGGCCAAGCACAGATACGCAGTATTTT.

In DNA, the CDR3 is TGTGCCAGCAGCTTGGCCGTGGGGGGAAGCTATTCACCCCTCCACTTT. It yields the protein CASSLAVGGSYSPLHF. This chain joins TRBV7-8 and TRBJ1-6, with a possible D match to TRBD1 (5 bases). This CDR3 region has 16 residues. The V gene's germline CDR1 is SGHVS and CDR2 FQNEAQ. Trimming pared 3 bases from V and 8 bases from J, leaving 17 bases between.